This paragraph covers one T cell receptor beta chain sequence. The data stem from a study of T cells in women clearing cervical HPV infection. On the study more broadly: No precancer developed; the control's incident HPV16 infection cleared within 12 months. With HLA typing for only a few women, HLA confounding remains possible.

The assay was immunoSEQ multiplex PCR, and TCRdb's table has in-frame clones only and misses some. Recorded for this sample: around 48,000 clones. The sample was blood buffy coat. The receptor was isolated from a woman between 18 and 70 years old with a cervical HPV16 infection that either progressed to CIN3+ or cleared (not recorded which).

CDR3 in amino acids: CASSVRTRGSNQPQHF. Partial CDR3 DNA: TGTGCCAGCAGTGTTCGGACACGCGGAAGCAATCAGCCC. This chain uses TRBV2 with TRBJ1-5, with D tentatively TRBD1 (5 bases). The read halts 3 residues ahead of the CDR3 end, with the missing end drawn from the germline J gene. Trimming removed 4 bases at V and 1 base at J, with 14 bases between. The CDR3 runs 16 residues. The germline V gene has CDR1 SNHLY and CDR2 FYNNEI.